The 11 T cell receptor beta chains presented below share a single source sample, sequenced in a study of OX40 agonist ivuxolimab in advanced cancers. This table comes from immunoSEQ multiplex PCR, and its TCRdb copy is limited to in-frame clones, with some not included. The repertoire holds tens of thousands of clones, more than 90% seen once, with 8% to 10% in the top ten. The source was CD4+ or CD8+ T cells sorted from blood, collected in a trial of the OX40 agonist ivuxolimab. The receptor source for this set is an adult with an advanced solid tumor such as melanoma, head and neck, liver or kidney cancer.

The CDR3 spells CASSVVREGRLTHTEAFF. The DNA for the CDR3 is TGTGCCAGCAGCGTAGTCCGGGAGGGACGGCTCACGCACACTGAAGCTTTCTTT. The V call is TRBV9, the J call TRBJ1-1, with D possibly being TRBD1 (5 bases). CDR1 is SGDLS and CDR2 is YYNGEE in the germline V gene. This CDR3 spans 18 amino acids. The V end was cut by 0 bases, the J end by 3 bases, with 21 bases between.

The genes are TRBV19 and TRBJ2-1, with D perhaps TRBD2 (6 bases). Germline CDR1 LNHDA, CDR2 SQIVND (reference sequence). The V gene lost 3 bases and the J gene lost 5 bases, with 11 bases spanning the gap. The CDR3 is 14 amino acids. The CDR3 protein is CASSMGTGNNEQFF. Here the CDR3 DNA reads TGTGCCAGTAGTATGGGGACTGGGAACAATGAGCAGTTCTTC. Together with reference TRBV19 and TRBJ2-1, the CDR3 gives the full variable domain: DGGITQSPKYLFRKEGQNVTLSCEQNLNHDAMYWYRQDPGQGLRLIYYSQIVNDFQKGDIAEGYSVSREKKESFPLTVTSAQKNPTAFYLCASSMGTGNNEQFFGPGTRLTVL.

In its sample, this clone ranks as medium-sized. The chain is built from TRBV6-1 and TRBJ1-2; 9 positions agree with TRBD1. V gave up 1 base and J gave up 7 bases; unmatched junction bases: 4. Germline-derived CDR1 and CDR2 are MNHNS and SASEGT. There are 14 residues in the CDR3. The DNA for the CDR3 is TGTGCCAGCAGTGAAGGCCGGGACAGGGCTGGCTACACCTTC. This gives the protein CASSEGRDRAGYTF.

The chain is built from TRBV6-6 and TRBJ1-1; maybe TRBD1 (5 bases). Germline V gene lookup returns CDR1 MNHNY and CDR2 SVGAGI (reference sequence). Trimming removed 0 bases from V and 5 bases from J, with 13 bases in between. This CDR3 comprises 15 residues. DNA for the CDR3: TGTGCCAGCAGTTACTCTTCGGGGGGTTGGACTGAAGCTTTCTTT. The encoded protein is CASSYSSGGWTEAFF.

The CDR3 DNA reads as TGTGCCACCGCGGGACTAGGCCTCAATGAGCAGTTCTTC. Translating gives CATAGLGLNEQFF. V is TRBV7-9 and J is TRBJ2-1, with 8 bases that match TRBD2. The CDR3 is 13 residues long. Unmatched junction bases numbered 8, after V lost 10 bases and J lost 6 bases. Germline V gives CDR1 SEHNR, CDR2 FQNEAQ (reference sequence).

On this clone itself: The same CDR3 is also encoded by other DNA sequences in this sample. The V call is TRBV6-1, the J call TRBJ2-2; D not resolved. Germline CDR1 and CDR2: MNHNS and SASEGT. V was trimmed by 4 bases and J by 4 bases, leaving 4 bases between them. The CDR3 length is 12 residues. In nucleotides, the CDR3 is TGTGCCAGCAGTGCTCCCACCGGGGAGCTGTTTTTT. Its protein is CASSAPTGELFF.

The V call is TRBV7-9, the J call TRBJ2-3, with TRBD2 identical over 9 bases. The ends lost 2 bases at V and 2 bases at J; junction bases unmatched: 11. Germline-derived CDR1 and CDR2 are SEHNR and FQNEAQ (reference sequence). The CDR3 totals 18 residues. The CDR3 bases are TGTGCCAGCAGCTTAAGCTTAGGCCTAGCGGGGACCACAGATACGCAGTATTTT. As protein: CASSLSLGLAGTTDTQYF.

The gene calls are TRBV18 and TRBJ1-1, with a possible D match to TRBD1 (5 bases). This CDR3 comprises 10 residues. The ends were cut back, 5 bases at V and 8 bases at J, with 6 bases in the middle. CDR1 and CDR2 from the germline V gene are KGHSH and LQKENI. CDR3: CASSGGEAFF. The DNA of the CDR3 is TGTGCCAGCTCAGGGGGGGAAGCTTTCTTT.

This clone showed up just once. The J gene is TRBJ1-1, the V gene TRBV6-5; 9 bases agree with TRBD1. This CDR3 is 14 amino acids long. Germline CDR1 reads MNHEY; CDR2 reads SVGAGI. The trim removed 2 bases at V and 7 bases at J, leaving 5 bases unmatched. The CDR3 DNA is TGTGCCAGCAGTTACGGACAGGGGTGGAGTGAAGCTTTCTTT. Translating gives CASSYGQGWSEAFF.

V usage is TRBV19 and J usage is TRBJ1-5; TRBD1 is a possible D gene (5 bases). The V gene lost 4 bases and the J gene lost 6 bases, with 13 bases spanning the gap. The germline CDR1 and CDR2 sequences are LNHDA and SQIVND (reference sequence). The CDR3 is 14 amino acids. The CDR3 DNA follows: TGTGCCAGTAGTAACTTCGGGGGGGGTCAGCCCCAGCATTTT. It yields the protein CASSNFGGGQPQHF.

This clone showed up just once. The CDR3 DNA reads TGTGCCAGCAGTTCCCCGCTTGCGGGGGCGGAGACCCAGTACTTC. The encoded protein is CASSSPLAGAETQYF. The V gene is TRBV27, the J gene TRBJ2-5, with a weak D call TRBD2 (7 bases). CDR1 MNHEY and CDR2 SMNVEV come from the germline V gene (reference sequence). The CDR3 totals 15 residues. With 4 bases removed from V and 5 bases from J, the gap between germline ends came to 17 bases.